This T cell receptor beta chain was retrieved from a study of T cell responses to AZD1222 COVID-19 vaccine. Study-level information: Second-dose schedules of about 4 or about 12 weeks were combined.

Comments on this clone: The antigen is undetermined.

V was shortened by 5 bases and J by 2 bases, with 15 bases between the two germline ends. The CDR3 is 15 amino acids. Looked up from germline, CDR1 is SEHNR and CDR2 is FQNEAQ (reference sequence). Study-wide points: Donors in the cohort were predominantly white British and more often female, and clonal diversity was possibly underestimated. The breadth and depth of Spike-specific TCRs increased once two AZD1222 doses had been given. Repertoires in all cases were sampled only once the peak T cell response had passed.

Assay: immunoSEQ multiplex PCR; the TCRdb copy retains only in-frame clones and omits some. The table shows over 100,000 clones, with more than 85% occurring only once. The chain employs TRBV7-9 and TRBJ1-1; D gene unclear. The sample in question was peripheral blood, obtained on day 0 of AZD1222 vaccination. The receptor was isolated from an adult in good health. The CDR3 nucleotides are TGTGCCAGCAGCCTTGTAAGGGATTTCAACACTGAAGCTTTCTTT. Its protein product is CASSLVRDFNTEAFF.